Listed below are T cell receptor beta chains from one sample, sequenced in a study of beta chain features in type 1 diabetes. The assay was immunoSEQ multiplex PCR, and TCRdb's table has in-frame clones only and misses some. The sample yields about 900,000 clones, around a sixth seen once. Sequenced sample: naive CD4+ T cells from blood. Receptor source: a young woman in good health. CDR3s include the opening cysteine and the closing phenylalanine or tryptophan. D genes are given only for firm matches. Only some rows state a clone size, as once, few, many or a class for expanded clones.

v_gene	abundance	j_gene	d_gene	CDR3aa	CDR3nt
TRBV7-2	NA	TRBJ2-5	NA	CASSLAGGRKETQYF	TGTGCCAGCAGCTTAGCGGGGGGACGTAAAGAGACCCAGTACTTC
TRBV5-6	NA	TRBJ2-3	NA	CASSLGDTQYF	TGTGCCAGCAGCTTAGGGGATACGCAGTATTTT
TRBV6-5	few	TRBJ1-5	NA	CASSFGGHGQPQHF	TGTGCCAGCAGTTTTGGTGGGCACGGTCAGCCCCAGCATTTT
TRBV6-6	few	TRBJ2-1	NA	CASGYQIVGVEQFF	TGTGCCAGCGGTTATCAAATCGTGGGGGTTGAGCAGTTCTTC
TRBV4-3	NA	TRBJ2-7	TRBD2	CASSKGGISGSYEQYF	TGCGCCAGCAGCAAAGGTGGTATTAGCGGGAGCTACGAGCAGTACTTC
TRBV7-2	few	TRBJ2-4	NA	CASGYGGAKNIQYF	TGTGCCAGCGGATATGGCGGGGCCAAAAACATTCAGTACTTC
TRBV10-3	few	TRBJ2-1	TRBD2	CAISLPLKIGTSGINEQFF	TGTGCCATCAGTCTACCCCTCAAGATAGGGACTAGCGGGATCAATGAGCAGTTCTTC
TRBV18	NA	TRBJ2-5	NA	CASSPSGQDQETQYF	TGTGCCAGCTCACCATCCGGACAAGACCAAGAGACCCAGTACTTC
TRBV5-6	NA	TRBJ2-2	TRBD1	CASSFYRGTGELFF	TGTGCCAGCAGCTTCTACAGGGGCACCGGGGAGCTGTTTTTT
TRBV7-2	few	TRBJ2-1	NA	CASSLEWGRPWEQFF	TGTGCCAGCAGCTTAGAGTGGGGGCGGCCTTGGGAGCAGTTCTTC
TRBV19	few	TRBJ2-3	TRBD1	CASRDSDRAVDTQYF	TGTGCCAGTAGGGACTCGGACAGGGCCGTTGATACGCAGTATTTT
TRBV18	NA	TRBJ2-3	NA	CASSPGISTDTQYF	TGTGCCAGCTCACCGGGCATTAGCACAGATACGCAGTATTTT
TRBV16	few	TRBJ2-3	NA	CASSLNPSRADTQYF	TGTGCCAGCAGCCTCAACCCTAGTCGCGCAGATACGCAGTATTTT
TRBV7-2	few	TRBJ2-7	NA	CASSEYYEQYF	TGTGCCAGCAGCGAATACTACGAGCAGTACTTC
TRBV11-2	NA	TRBJ2-7	TRBD2	CATAILAGAPGEQYF	TGTGCCACCGCTATACTAGCGGGAGCCCCCGGGGAGCAGTACTTC
TRBV4-2	NA	TRBJ2-4	TRBD2	CASSGSGSDKNIQYF	TGTGCCAGCAGCGGTAGCGGGAGCGACAAAAACATTCAGTACTTC
TRBV7-9	NA	TRBJ2-7	NA	CASSLNEQSYEQYF	TGTGCCAGCAGCTTAAACGAACAGTCCTACGAGCAGTACTTC
TRBV11-3	NA	TRBJ1-2	TRBD1	CASSLGGGINYGYTF	TGTGCCAGCAGCCTAGGAGGGGGCATTAACTATGGCTACACCTTC
TRBV7-3	NA	TRBJ2-1	TRBD2	CASSQTSGRNNEQFF	TGTGCCAGCAGCCAGACTAGCGGGAGGAACAATGAGCAGTTCTTC
TRBV9	NA	TRBJ1-6	NA	CASSTLGNSPLHF	TGTGCCAGCAGCACCCTGGGTAATTCACCCCTCCACTTT
TRBV2	NA	TRBJ2-1	NA	CASSRDSDYNEQFF	TGTGCCAGCAGTCGGGACTCCGATTACAATGAGCAGTTCTTC
TRBV5-4	few	TRBJ2-5	NA	CASSLDLTPRERETQYF	TGTGCCAGCAGCTTGGACCTAACTCCTAGAGAACGAGAGACCCAGTACTTC
TRBV5-4	few	TRBJ2-2	NA	CASSQSGQNTGELFF	TGTGCCAGCAGCCAAAGCGGGCAGAACACCGGGGAGCTGTTTTTT
TRBV5-4	NA	TRBJ2-7	TRBD2	CASSQGLGEGYEQYF	TGTGCCAGCAGCCAAGGACTAGGTGAGGGATACGAGCAGTACTTC
TRBV11-2	NA	TRBJ2-7	TRBD2	CASSIAGDYYEQYF	TGTGCCAGCAGCATAGCGGGAGATTACTACGAGCAGTACTTC
TRBV7-3	NA	TRBJ2-1	NA	CASSLIWGVNNEQFF	TGTGCCAGCAGCTTAATTTGGGGGGTCAACAATGAGCAGTTCTTC
TRBV9	NA	TRBJ2-2	NA	CASSKRRQNTGELFF	TGTGCCAGCAGTAAAAGGAGGCAGAACACCGGGGAGCTGTTTTTT
TRBV28	NA	TRBJ2-1	NA	CASTKWTTSQREQFF	TGTGCCAGCACCAAATGGACTACGTCTCAACGGGAGCAGTTCTTC
TRBV4-3	NA	TRBJ1-1	NA	CASSQDLGEAEAFF	TGCGCCAGCAGCCAAGATCTCGGGGAGGCTGAAGCTTTCTTT
TRBV4-3	NA	TRBJ2-5	NA	CASSQGFGGPPGETQYF	TGCGCCAGCAGCCAAGGATTTGGGGGGCCTCCGGGGGAGACCCAGTACTTC
TRBV28	few	TRBJ2-6	NA	CASSPGRQTGANVLTF	TGTGCCAGCAGTCCCGGCAGGCAGACTGGGGCCAACGTCCTGACTTTC
TRBV4-3	few	TRBJ2-2	NA	CASSQGSRHTGELFF	TGCGCCAGCAGCCAAGGCTCGCGGCACACCGGGGAGCTGTTTTTT
TRBV6-5	few	TRBJ2-7	TRBD1	CASSGRTGSYEQYF	TGTGCCAGCAGTGGACGGACAGGGTCCTACGAGCAGTACTTC
TRBV7-3	few	TRBJ1-6	TRBD1	CASSSTGGRSPLHF	TGTGCCAGCAGCTCGACAGGGGGTCGTTCACCCCTCCACTTT